This TCR beta chain originates from a study of blood T cells in healthy people across ages (dated by TCRdb to the mid-2010s). In the study overall: In model experiments, roughly one uniquely barcoded TCR beta cDNA molecule per two T cells was captured by template switching. Using deep sequencing normalized with unique cDNA molecular identifiers, the study measured how TCR beta repertoire diversity changes with age. The donors were divided into four age groups: young (average around 17 years), middle-aged (approximately 41), aged (approximately 64) and long-lived (about 79). Donors of different ages were randomly distributed across sequencing lanes to avoid experimental bias. Using the same blood draw, the study looked at two additional independent replicas of 1 million unique cDNA reads for two donors, one aged 18 to 30 and the other aged 80 or older.

This clonotype has a single count. Its antigen is unknown. No base-level quality is on record; no much larger clone is a single base apart. The roughly 39 donors, aged about 6 to 95 years, were systemically healthy Caucasian individuals from Russia. Each donor gave ten milliliters of peripheral blood, drawn into EDTA-treated Vacutainer tubes. Ficoll-Paque density-gradient centrifugation was used to isolate PBMCs, with at least 7 million obtained per sample. Trizol reagent was used to extract total RNA from PBMCs, with at least 5.5 micrograms per sample. Naive CD45RAhigh/CD27high T cell percentages were measured by flow cytometry on a PBMC aliquot from every donor. The CDR3 runs 15 amino acids, cysteine and phenylalanine included. Only the CDR3 portion is preserved as DNA: 45 bases, with reading frame beginning at the first base. Cut back by 1 base and 3 bases, the V and J ends lie 7 bases apart. Looking up the germline V gene yields CDR1 MGHRA and CDR2 YSYEKL.

Library prep was done by 5' RACE. The sequencer listed for this sample is Illumina HiSeq 2500. A second PCR of about 6 to 11 cycles was performed with a sample-barcoded 5' primer and a J-beta primer mix. A unique molecular identifier was introduced onto each TCR beta cDNA molecule by a template-switch 5' adaptor carrying 12 random nucleotides. Each sample yielded at least 2.5 million CDR3-containing paired-end reads. First-strand cDNA was synthesized from all RNA with the Mint cDNA synthesis kit, primed by a TRBC-specific oligonucleotide. After uracil-DNA glycosylase treatment, a first 18-cycle PCR used universal primers M1SS and BC2_uni_R on all cDNA. The authors' pipeline ran thus. For normalization, 1 million high-quality reads were randomly selected from each sample, with every read carrying a distinct molecular identifier. Instead of being binned into consensus sequences, reads with shared molecular identifiers were discarded. MiTCR, set to a Q25 quality threshold and the strictest error-elimination algorithm, was used for CDR3 identification, clonotype clustering and error correction. A nonparametric unseen species model with Euler transformation was used to estimate a lower bound on total TCR beta diversity. The public reads were run again by TCRdb, first through fastp at Q25 and then through MiXCR, and only productive beta chains were kept. Records with the same CDR3 protein are collapsed into one entry carrying the most frequent genes and DNA. For this entry, the V and J calls and clone size follow TCRdb and not the study's own pipeline. The sample table contains over 1,200,000 distinct CDR3 sequences; only one count was recorded for approximately 63% of them. The top ten clonotypes cover 6.5% to 8.5% of the sample.

Results and caveats for the whole study, not just this receptor: Estimates of total diversity from one million sequenced T cells were regarded as lower bounds and underestimates. The long-lived group showed more naive CD4+ T cells, fewer expanded clones and increased TCR diversity than the aged group, suggesting age selection. A strong correlation was found between observed TCR beta diversity and the percentage of naive T cells measured by flow cytometry. The CMV infection status of donors was not known, potentially confounding age-related changes in expanded clonotypes. Conclusive comparison of naive and antigen-experienced compartments was prevented by the profiling of bulk unsorted PBMCs. Observed TCR beta diversity per million T cells fell roughly linearly with age, and a significant reduction was already apparent by age around 36.

Sequenced sample: blood. The TCR comes from a man between 18 and 29 years old in good health. The rearrangement combines TRBV4-1 with TRBJ2-6; the D gene is not confidently resolved. The DNA sequence is as follows: TGCGCCAGCAGCCAAGTTATAGTTGGGGCCAACGTCCTGACTTTC. This codes for CASSQVIVGANVLTF.